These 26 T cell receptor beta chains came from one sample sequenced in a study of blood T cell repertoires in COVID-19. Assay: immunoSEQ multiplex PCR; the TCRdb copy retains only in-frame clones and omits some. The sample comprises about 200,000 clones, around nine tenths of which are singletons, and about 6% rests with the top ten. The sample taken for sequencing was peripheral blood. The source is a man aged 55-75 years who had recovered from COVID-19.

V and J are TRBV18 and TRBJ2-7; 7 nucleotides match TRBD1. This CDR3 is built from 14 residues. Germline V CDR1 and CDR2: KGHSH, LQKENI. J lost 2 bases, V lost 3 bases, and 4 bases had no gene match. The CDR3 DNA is TGTGCCAGCTCACCGGGGGACAGAGCCTACGAGCAGTACTTC. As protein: CASSPGDRAYEQYF.

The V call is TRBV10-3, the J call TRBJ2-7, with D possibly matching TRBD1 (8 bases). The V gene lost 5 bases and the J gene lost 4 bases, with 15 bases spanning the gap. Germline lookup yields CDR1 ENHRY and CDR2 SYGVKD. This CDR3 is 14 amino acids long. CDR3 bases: TGTGCCATCAGTATACAGGGGGGGTATTACGAGCAGTACTTC. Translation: CAISIQGGYYEQYF.

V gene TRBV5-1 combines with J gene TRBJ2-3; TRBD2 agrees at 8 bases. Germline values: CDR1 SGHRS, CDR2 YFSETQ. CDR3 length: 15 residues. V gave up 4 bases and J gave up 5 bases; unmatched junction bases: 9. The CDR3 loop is CASSDQRGQQDTQYF. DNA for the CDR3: TGCGCCAGCAGCGACCAGCGGGGGCAACAAGATACGCAGTATTTT. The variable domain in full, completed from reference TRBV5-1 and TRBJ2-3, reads KAGVTQTPRYLIKTRGQQVTLSCSPISGHRSVSWYQQTPGQGLQFLFEYFSETQRNKGNFPGRFSGRQFSNSRSEMNVSTLELGDSALYLCASSDQRGQQDTQYFGPGTRLTVL.

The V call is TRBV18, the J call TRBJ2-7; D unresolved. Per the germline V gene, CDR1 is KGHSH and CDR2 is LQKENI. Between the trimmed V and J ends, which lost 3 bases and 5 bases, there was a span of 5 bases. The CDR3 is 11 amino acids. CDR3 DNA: TGTGCCAGCTCACCGTATAACGAGCAGTACTTC. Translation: CASSPYNEQYF.

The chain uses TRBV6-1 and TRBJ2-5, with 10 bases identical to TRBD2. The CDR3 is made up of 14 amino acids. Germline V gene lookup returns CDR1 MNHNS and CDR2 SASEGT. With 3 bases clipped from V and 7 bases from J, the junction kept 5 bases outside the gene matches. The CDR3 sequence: CASSEGTSVGTQYF. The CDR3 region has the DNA TGTGCCAGCAGTGAGGGGACTAGCGTCGGGACCCAGTACTTC.

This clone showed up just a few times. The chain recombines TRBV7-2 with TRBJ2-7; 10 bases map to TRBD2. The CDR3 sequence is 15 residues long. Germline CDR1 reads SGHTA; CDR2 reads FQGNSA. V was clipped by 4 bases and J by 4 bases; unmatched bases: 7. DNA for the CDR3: TGTGCCAGCAGCTCTCTAGCGGGGGAGGGGTACGAGCAGTACTTC. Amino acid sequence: CASSSLAGEGYEQYF.

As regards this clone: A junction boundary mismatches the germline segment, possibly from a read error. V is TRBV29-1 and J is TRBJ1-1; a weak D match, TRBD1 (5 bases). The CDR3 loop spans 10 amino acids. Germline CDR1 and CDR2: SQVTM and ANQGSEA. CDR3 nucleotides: TGCAGCGCTGCGGACACTCAAGCTTTCTTT. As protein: CSAADTQAFF.

As DNA, the CDR3 is TGTGCCAGCAGCCCGGCAGGGGGCAGATCTGGAAACACCATATATTTT. Translation: CASSPAGGRSGNTIYF. V usage is TRBV27 and J usage is TRBJ1-3; 8 nucleotides align to TRBD1. This CDR3 region has 16 residues. The germline CDR1 and CDR2 sequences are MNHEY and SMNVEV (reference sequence). V lost 6 bases to trimming and J lost 1 base; unmatched junction nucleotides: 8.

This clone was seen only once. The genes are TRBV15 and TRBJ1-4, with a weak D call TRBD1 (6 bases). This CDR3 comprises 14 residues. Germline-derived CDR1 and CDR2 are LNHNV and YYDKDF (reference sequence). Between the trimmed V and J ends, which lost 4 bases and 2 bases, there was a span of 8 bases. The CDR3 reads CATSKGQTNEKLFF. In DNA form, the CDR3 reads TGTGCCACCAGCAAAGGACAGACTAATGAAAAACTGTTTTTT.

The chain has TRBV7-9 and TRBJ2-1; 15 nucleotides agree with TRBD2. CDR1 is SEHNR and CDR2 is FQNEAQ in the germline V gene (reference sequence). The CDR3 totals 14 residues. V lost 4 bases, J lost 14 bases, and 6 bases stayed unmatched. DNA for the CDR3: TGTGCCAGCAGCTCCGGACTAGCGGGGGGGCACGAGTTCTTC. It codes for CASSSGLAGGHEFF. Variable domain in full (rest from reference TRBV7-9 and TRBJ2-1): DTGVSQNPRHKITKRGQNVTFRCDPISEHNRLYWYRQTLGQGPEFLTYFQNEAQLEKSRLLSDRFSAERPKGSFSTLEIQRTEQGDSAMYLCASSSGLAGGHEFFGPGTRLTVL.

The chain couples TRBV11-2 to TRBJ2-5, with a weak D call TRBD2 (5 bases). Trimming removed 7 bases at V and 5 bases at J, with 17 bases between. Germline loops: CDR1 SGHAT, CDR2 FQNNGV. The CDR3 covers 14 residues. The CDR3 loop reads CASTPRRGLETQYF. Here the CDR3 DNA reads TGTGCCAGCACCCCGAGGAGAGGGTTGGAGACCCAGTACTTC.

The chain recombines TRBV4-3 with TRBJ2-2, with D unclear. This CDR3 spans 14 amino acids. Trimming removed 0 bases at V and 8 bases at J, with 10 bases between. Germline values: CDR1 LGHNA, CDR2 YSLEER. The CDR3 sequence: CASSQDPVPGELFF. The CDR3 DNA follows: TGCGCCAGCAGCCAAGATCCGGTTCCGGGGGAGCTGTTTTTT.

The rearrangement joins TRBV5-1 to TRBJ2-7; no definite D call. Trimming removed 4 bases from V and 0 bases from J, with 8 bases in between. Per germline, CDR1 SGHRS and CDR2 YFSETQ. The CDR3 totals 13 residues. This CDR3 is CASSVGGSYEQYF. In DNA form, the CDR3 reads TGCGCCAGCAGCGTCGGCGGCTCCTACGAGCAGTACTTC.

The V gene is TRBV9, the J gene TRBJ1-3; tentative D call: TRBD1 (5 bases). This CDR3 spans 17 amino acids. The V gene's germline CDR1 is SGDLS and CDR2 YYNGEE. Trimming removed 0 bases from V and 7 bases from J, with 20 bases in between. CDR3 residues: CASSVDLGAGIENTIYF. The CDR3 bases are TGTGCCAGCAGCGTAGATCTTGGGGCAGGGATAGAGAACACCATATATTTT.

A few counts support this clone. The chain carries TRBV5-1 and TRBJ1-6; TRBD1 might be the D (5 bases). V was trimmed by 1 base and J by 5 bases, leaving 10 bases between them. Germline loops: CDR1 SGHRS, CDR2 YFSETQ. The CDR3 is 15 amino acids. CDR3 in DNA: TGCGCCAGCAGCTTGTGGGGCGCTGATAATTCACCCCTCCACTTT. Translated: CASSLWGADNSPLHF. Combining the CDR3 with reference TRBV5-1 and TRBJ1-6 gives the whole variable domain KAGVTQTPRYLIKTRGQQVTLSCSPISGHRSVSWYQQTPGQGLQFLFEYFSETQRNKGNFPGRFSGRQFSNSRSEMNVSTLELGDSALYLCASSLWGADNSPLHFGNGTRLTVT.

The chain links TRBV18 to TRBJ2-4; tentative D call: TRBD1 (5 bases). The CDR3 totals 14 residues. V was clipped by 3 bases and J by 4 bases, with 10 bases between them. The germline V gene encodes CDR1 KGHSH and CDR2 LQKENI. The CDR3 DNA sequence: TGTGCCAGCTCACCGCAGGGATTGAAAAACATTCAGTACTTC. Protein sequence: CASSPQGLKNIQYF.

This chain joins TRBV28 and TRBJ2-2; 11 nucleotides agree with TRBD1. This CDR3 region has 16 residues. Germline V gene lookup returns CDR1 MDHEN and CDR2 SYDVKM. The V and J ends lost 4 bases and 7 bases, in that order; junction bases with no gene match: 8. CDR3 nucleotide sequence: TGTGCCAGCAGTTCCACCGGGACAGGGGGTGTCGGGGAGCTGTTTTTT. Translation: CASSSTGTGGVGELFF.

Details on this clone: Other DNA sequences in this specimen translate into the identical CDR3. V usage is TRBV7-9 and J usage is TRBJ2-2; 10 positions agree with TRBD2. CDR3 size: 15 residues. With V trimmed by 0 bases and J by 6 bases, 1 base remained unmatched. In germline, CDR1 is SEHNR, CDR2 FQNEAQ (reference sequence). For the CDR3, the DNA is TGTGCCAGCAGCTTAGCTACTAGCGGGGCCGGGGAGCTGTTTTTT. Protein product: CASSLATSGAGELFF.

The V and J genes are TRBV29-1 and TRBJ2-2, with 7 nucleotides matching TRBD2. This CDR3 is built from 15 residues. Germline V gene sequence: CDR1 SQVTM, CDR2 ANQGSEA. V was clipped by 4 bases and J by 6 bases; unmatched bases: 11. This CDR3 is CSVAMTSGGAGELFF. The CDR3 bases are TGCAGCGTTGCTATGACTAGTGGGGGGGCCGGGGAGCTGTTTTTT.

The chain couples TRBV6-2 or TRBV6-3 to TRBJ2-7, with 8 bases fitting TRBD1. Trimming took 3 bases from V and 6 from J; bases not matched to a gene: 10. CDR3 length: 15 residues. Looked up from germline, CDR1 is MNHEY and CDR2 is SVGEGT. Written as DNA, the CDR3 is TGTGCCAGCAGTTATTACGGGACAGGTAGCTCCGAGCAGTACTTC. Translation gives CASSYYGTGSSEQYF.

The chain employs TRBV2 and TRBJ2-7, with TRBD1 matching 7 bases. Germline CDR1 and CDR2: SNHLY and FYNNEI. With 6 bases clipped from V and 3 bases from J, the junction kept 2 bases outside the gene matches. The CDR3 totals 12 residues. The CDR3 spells CASRQGNYEQYF. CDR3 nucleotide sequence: TGTGCCAGCAGACAGGGGAACTACGAGCAGTACTTC.

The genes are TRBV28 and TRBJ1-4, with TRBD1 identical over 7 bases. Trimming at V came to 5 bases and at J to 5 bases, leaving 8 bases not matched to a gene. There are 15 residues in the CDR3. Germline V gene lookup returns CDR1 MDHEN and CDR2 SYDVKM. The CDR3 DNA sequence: TGTGCCAGCAGTCTCCAAGGGGGCGCAAATGAAAAACTGTTTTTT. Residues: CASSLQGGANEKLFF.

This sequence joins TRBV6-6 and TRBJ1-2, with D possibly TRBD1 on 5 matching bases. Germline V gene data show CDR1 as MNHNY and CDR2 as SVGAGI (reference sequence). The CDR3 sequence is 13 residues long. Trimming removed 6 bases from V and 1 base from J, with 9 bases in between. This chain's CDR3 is CASRTTDNYGYTF. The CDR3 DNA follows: TGTGCCAGCAGGACGACAGATAACTATGGCTACACCTTC.

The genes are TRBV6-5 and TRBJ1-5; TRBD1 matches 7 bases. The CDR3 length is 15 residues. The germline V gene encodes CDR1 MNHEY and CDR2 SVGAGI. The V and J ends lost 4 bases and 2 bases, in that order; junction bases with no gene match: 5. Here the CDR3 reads CASSSRQGGNQPQHF. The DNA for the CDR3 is TGTGCCAGCAGTTCGAGACAGGGAGGCAATCAGCCCCAGCATTTT.

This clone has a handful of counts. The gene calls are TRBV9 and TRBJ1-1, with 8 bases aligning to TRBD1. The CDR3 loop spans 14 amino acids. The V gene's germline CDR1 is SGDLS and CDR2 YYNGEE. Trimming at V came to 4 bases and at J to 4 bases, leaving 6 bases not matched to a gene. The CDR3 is CASSPWDRITEAFF. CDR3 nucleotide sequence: TGTGCCAGCAGCCCCTGGGACAGGATCACTGAAGCTTTCTTT.

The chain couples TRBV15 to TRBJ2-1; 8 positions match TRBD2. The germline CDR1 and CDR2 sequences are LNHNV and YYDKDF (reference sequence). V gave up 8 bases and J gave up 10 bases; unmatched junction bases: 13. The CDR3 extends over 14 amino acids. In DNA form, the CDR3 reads TGTGCCACCCATGAGGCGGGAGGTCAGCGAGAGCAGTTCTTC. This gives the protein CATHEAGGQREQFF.